This passage covers 15 T cell receptor beta chains from one sample sequenced in a study of human T cells and chemical hapten exposure. Described time point: pre-sensitization, week 0. Treatment given: therapeutic diphenylcyclopropenone sensitization with weekly scalp DPC. Each CDR3 protein gets one entry after TCRdb re-called the RACE reads with MiXCR. The sample consists of 60,000 to 70,000 distinct CDR3 sequences, approximately 11% of them appearing once. The sample in question was whole blood, obtained in connection with sensitization to the hapten diphenylcyclopropenone (DPC). These receptors all come from a woman aged 50 to 65 with alopecia areata. Some clones in this sample may be carry-over from other donors' samples.

This clonotype was seen more than once but under ten times. The chain carries TRBV5-4 and TRBJ2-1; 10 nucleotides line up with TRBD1. Germline CDR1 is SGHNT and CDR2 is YYREEE (reference sequence). The junction had 9 bases not matched to a gene; V was cut back by 5 bases and J by 4 bases. The CDR3 contains 16 residues. The CDR3 sequence is CASSTPGQGRYNEQFF. The CDR3 nucleotides read TGTGCCAGCAGTACACCGGGACAGGGGCGTTACAATGAGCAGTTCTTC. The full variable domain, completed using reference TRBV5-4 and TRBJ2-1, is ETGVTQSPTHLIKTRGQQVTLRCSSQSGHNTVSWYQQALGQGPQFIFQYYREEENGRGNFPPRFSGLQFPNYSSELNVNALELDDSALYLCASSTPGQGRYNEQFFGPGTRLTVL.

This clonotype showed up just a few times. The chain has TRBV29-1 and TRBJ2-7, with TRBD2 matching 10 bases. This CDR3 spans 12 amino acids. V lost 7 bases, J lost 4 bases, and 4 bases stayed unmatched. Germline CDR1 and CDR2: SQVTM and ANQGSEA. CDR3 bases: TGCAGCGGCGGGACTAGCGTATACGAGCAGTACTTC. Residues: CSGGTSVYEQYF.

The chain has TRBV5-1 and TRBJ1-5; D ambiguous. The V gene lost 4 bases and the J gene lost 3 bases, with 11 bases spanning the gap. Germline V gene data show CDR1 as SGHRS and CDR2 as YFSETQ. There are 14 residues in the CDR3. CDR3: CASSPDWFNQPQHF. The CDR3 nucleotides read TGCGCCAGCAGCCCCGACTGGTTCAATCAGCCCCAGCATTTT.

In its sample, this clonotype was seen a few times. The chain carries TRBV19 and TRBJ1-4; D may be TRBD1 (6 bases). CDR3 length: 15 residues. Germline V gene sequence: CDR1 LNHDA, CDR2 SQIVND (reference sequence). V dropped 4 bases and J dropped 2 bases, with 11 bases sitting between them. The CDR3 region has the DNA TGTGCCAGTAGTACAGGGGACAATACTAATGAAAAACTGTTTTTT. The encoded protein is CASSTGDNTNEKLFF. The complete variable domain, with remaining parts taken from reference TRBV19 and TRBJ1-4, reads DGGITQSPKYLFRKEGQNVTLSCEQNLNHDAMYWYRQDPGQGLRLIYYSQIVNDFQKGDIAEGYSVSREKKESFPLTVTSAQKNPTAFYLCASSTGDNTNEKLFFGSGTQLSVL.

The chain has TRBV7-2 and TRBJ2-3; D is unresolved. V dropped 5 bases and J dropped 5 bases, with 5 bases sitting between them. This CDR3 comprises 11 residues. Germline values: CDR1 SGHTA, CDR2 FQGNSA. The CDR3 region has the DNA TGTGCCAGCAGCACTTTAGATACGCAGTATTTT. This encodes CASSTLDTQYF.

The chain combines TRBV29-1 with TRBJ2-5; 7 bases map to TRBD1. The CDR3 is made up of 12 amino acids. V trimming: 3 bases; J trimming: 10 bases; junction bases outside the gene matches: 8. Germline values: CDR1 SQVTM, CDR2 ANQGSEA. Here the CDR3 DNA reads TGCAGCGTTGAGGGTACAGGGGAAGGCCAGTACTTC. This gives the protein CSVEGTGEGQYF.

This clonotype came up many times. The chain carries TRBV7-2 and TRBJ2-2; tentative D call: TRBD2 (7 bases). The CDR3 runs to 17 residues. Trimming removed 5 bases from V and 1 base from J, with 17 bases in between. The germline gives CDR1 SGHTA, CDR2 FQGNSA. The CDR3 spells CASSGRAVTGNTGELFF. For the CDR3, the DNA is TGTGCCAGCAGCGGGAGGGCAGTGACAGGGAACACCGGGGAGCTGTTTTTT.

There are many counts of this clonotype. The V gene is TRBV19, the J gene TRBJ2-7; D tentatively fits TRBD1 or TRBD2 (6 bases each). CDR3 length equals 14 residues. V gave up 4 bases and J gave up 4 bases, with 14 bases separating them. Germline CDR1 reads LNHDA; CDR2 reads SQIVND (reference sequence). The CDR3 loop is CASSTFGGHYEQYF. The CDR3, as DNA: TGTGCCAGTAGTACATTTGGGGGGCATTACGAGCAGTACTTC. Supplemented by reference TRBV19 and TRBJ2-7, the full variable domain reads DGGITQSPKYLFRKEGQNVTLSCEQNLNHDAMYWYRQDPGQGLRLIYYSQIVNDFQKGDIAEGYSVSREKKESFPLTVTSAQKNPTAFYLCASSTFGGHYEQYFGPGTRLTVT.

V is TRBV18 and J is TRBJ1-2; 8 bases are a match to TRBD1. The CDR3 loop spans 13 amino acids. J was trimmed by 9 bases and V by 5 bases; bases with no gene match: 8. The germline V gene has CDR1 KGHSH and CDR2 LQKENI. The CDR3 region is CASSAEDRASYTF. As DNA, the CDR3 is TGTGCCAGCTCAGCAGAGGACAGGGCAAGCTACACCTTC.

This clonotype was picked up a small number of times. The chain carries TRBV20-1 and TRBJ1-5; 7 nucleotides align to TRBD1. Germline assignment: CDR1 DFQATT and CDR2 SNEGSKA (reference sequence). The length of the CDR3 is 20 residues. V lost 6 bases, J lost 0 bases, and 23 bases stayed unmatched. The CDR3 is CSAVAFNLEGGRTSNQPQHF. The CDR3 nucleotides are TGCAGTGCCGTTGCTTTTAACCTAGAAGGGGGCCGCACTAGCAATCAGCCCCAGCATTTT.

This clonotype was observed at least ten times. The V gene is TRBV5-1, the J gene TRBJ1-5, with 9 bases lining up with TRBD1. The CDR3 spans 14 residues. V dropped 4 bases and J dropped 7; count of bases not matched to a gene: 6. CDR1 is SGHRS, CDR2 YFSETQ, per germline. The chain's CDR3 is CASSPGTGWQPQHF. The CDR3 coding sequence is TGCGCCAGCAGCCCCGGGACAGGGTGGCAGCCCCAGCATTTT. The variable domain in full, with the rest retrieved from reference TRBV5-1 and TRBJ1-5, is KAGVTQTPRYLIKTRGQQVTLSCSPISGHRSVSWYQQTPGQGLQFLFEYFSETQRNKGNFPGRFSGRQFSNSRSEMNVSTLELGDSALYLCASSPGTGWQPQHFGDGTRLSIL.

This clonotype was seen ten or more times. The chain recombines TRBV13 with TRBJ1-1; D perhaps matches TRBD1 (6 bases). Per germline, CDR1 PRHDT and CDR2 FYEKMQ (reference sequence). V gave up 5 bases and J gave up 3 bases, with 13 bases separating them. This CDR3 region has 14 residues. This CDR3 is CASSLRTGYTEAFF. CDR3 sequence (DNA): TGTGCCAGCAGCCTACGTACAGGGTACACTGAAGCTTTCTTT.

The chain joins TRBV3-1 to TRBJ1-2; TRBD1 might be the D (6 bases). Germline V gives CDR1 LGHDT, CDR2 YNNKEL (reference sequence). V dropped 4 bases and J dropped 5 bases, with 11 bases sitting between them. This CDR3 contains 13 residues. CDR3 sequence reads: CASSLSGAYGYTF. CDR3 DNA: TGTGCCAGCAGCCTCTCAGGGGCGTATGGCTACACCTTC.

This clonotype was counted only a few times. This sequence joins TRBV28 and TRBJ2-7; TRBD2 matches at 9 bases. J gave up 1 base and V 5 bases, and 0 bases lay outside the gene matches. Germline lookup yields CDR1 MDHEN and CDR2 SYDVKM. CDR3 length equals 13 residues. In DNA, the CDR3 is TGTGCCAGCAGTAGCGGGGGGTCCTACGAGCAGTACTTC. Its protein product is CASSSGGSYEQYF.

This clonotype has only one observation. The V and J genes are TRBV24-1 and TRBJ2-3, with 7 bases lining up with TRBD2. The germline V gene has CDR1 KGHDR and CDR2 SFDVKD. With V trimmed by 7 bases and J by 0 bases, 0 bases remained unmatched. CDR3 length: 13 residues. In DNA, the CDR3 is TGTGCCACCAGAGCGGGGAGCACAGATACGCAGTATTTT. Translating it yields CATRAGSTDTQYF.